These T cell receptor beta chains were read from a single sample in a study of blood T cells in healthy people across ages. TCRdb redid the calling of the 5' RACE reads with MiXCR, one entry per CDR3 protein. The sample carries 650,000 to 1,000,000 distinct CDR3 sequences, 35% to 40% recorded once. The sequenced material came from blood. All receptors come from a young man in good health. CDR3s include the opening cysteine and the closing phenylalanine or tryptophan. D genes are given only for firm matches. Not every row has a clone size; where given, it reads once, few, many or a size class.

j_call d_call clone_size v_call cdr3_nt cdr3_aa
TRBJ2-3 . once TRBV10-3 TGTGCCATCAGGGGGGACTCGAACACAGATACGCAGTATTTT CAIRGDSNTDTQYF
TRBJ2-2 . few TRBV6-2/TRBV6-3 TGTGCCAGCAGTTACCCCTGGCAGGGATCGAACACCGGGGAGCTGTTTTTT CASSYPWQGSNTGELFF
TRBJ2-7 . many TRBV9 TGTGCCAGCAGCGTAGAGGTTAGTACCTCCTACGAGCAGTACTTC CASSVEVSTSYEQYF
TRBJ2-3 . . TRBV24-1 TGTGCCACCAGTGACCTCCGGGACTGGGGCACAGATACGCAGTATTTT CATSDLRDWGTDTQYF
TRBJ1-2 . . TRBV5-1 TGCGCCAGCAGCCCTCGACAGCGCTATGGCTACACCTTC CASSPRQRYGYTF
TRBJ2-7 . many TRBV6-5 TGTGCCAGCAGTTACAGAGTATCCTACGAGCAGTACTTC CASSYRVSYEQYF
TRBJ2-1 . . TRBV18 TGTGCCAGCTCACCACAGGTCCCGCACTACAATGAGCAGTTCTTC CASSPQVPHYNEQFF
TRBJ1-2 . many TRBV7-9 TGTGCCAGCAGCTTTCTCTCAGGGGATGGCTACACCTTC CASSFLSGDGYTF
TRBJ1-1 . few TRBV6-5 TGTGCCAGCAGCGAAACCCTAGGAGGGAACACTGAAGCTTTCTTT CASSETLGGNTEAFF
TRBJ2-7 TRBD2 few TRBV6-2/TRBV6-3 TGTGCCAGCAGTTGGGATAGCGGGGTCCGCCTCGAGCAGTACTTC CASSWDSGVRLEQYF
TRBJ1-2 . . TRBV4-2 TGTGCCAACAGCCCGAACACCCTGACAGCTAACTATGGCTACACCTTC CANSPNTLTANYGYTF
TRBJ2-5 . . TRBV4-1 TGCGCCAGCAGCCAAGATCCGCAGGGCCCCCAAGGGACCCAGTACTTC CASSQDPQGPQGTQYF
TRBJ2-5 TRBD1 . TRBV2 TGTGCCAGCAGGGGACAGGGGGCAAGGGAGACCCAGTACTTC CASRGQGARETQYF
TRBJ2-2 . . TRBV7-2 TGTGCCAGCAGCCTAAACCTCAACACCGGGGAGCTGTTTTTT CASSLNLNTGELFF
TRBJ2-3 TRBD2 . TRBV4-2 TGTGCCAGCAGCCAAGGCGGGAGGGCTGGTACGCAGTATTTT CASSQGGRAGTQYF
TRBJ1-2 . . TRBV20-1 TGCAGTGCTAGCGGGGCAGGGATCGAGTATGGCTACACCTTC CSASGAGIEYGYTF
TRBJ2-3 TRBD1 . TRBV20-1 TGCAGTGCGGCGACAGGGGGCATCGGTACGCAGTATTTT CSAATGGIGTQYF
TRBJ1-1 . few TRBV4-2 TGTGCCAGCAGCCCGACCCGAATTGGGAACACTGAAGCTTTCTTT CASSPTRIGNTEAFF
TRBJ1-4 . . TRBV7-9 TGTGCCAGCAGCTCCTCGGGGGTCCCCAATGAAAAACTGTTTTTT CASSSSGVPNEKLFF
TRBJ2-7 TRBD1 . TRBV7-9 TGTGCCAGCAGCGCCCTGACAGGGGGCGTGTACGAGCAGTACTTC CASSALTGGVYEQYF
TRBJ1-1 . . TRBV14 TGTGCCAGCAGCCAATTCGGGTCCGCAGCTTTCTTT CASSQFGSAAFF
TRBJ1-2 . . TRBV12-3/TRBV12-4 TGTGCCAGCAGGGTCGGTGGGGGGGGAGGAGTCTATGGCTACACCTTC CASRVGGGGGVYGYTF
TRBJ1-6 . . TRBV20-1 TGCAGTGCTAGAGCCGGGGGGGTTAATTCACCCCTCCACTTT CSARAGGVNSPLHF
TRBJ2-7 . few TRBV6-2/TRBV6-3 TGTGCCAGCAGTCCCCCACAGGACCCCTACGAGCAGTACTTC CASSPPQDPYEQYF
TRBJ1-1 . few TRBV20-1 TGCAGTGCGGCGAGACCGGCATCAAACACTGAAGCTTTCTTT CSAARPASNTEAFF
TRBJ2-2 . few TRBV9 TGTGCCAGCAGCGTAGGGTCTACCCAGAACACCGGGGAGCTGTTTTTT CASSVGSTQNTGELFF
TRBJ2-7 . few TRBV7-8 TGTGCCAGCTCATACAGAACAGAAGGACCCTACGAGCAGTACTTC CASSYRTEGPYEQYF
TRBJ1-6 . . TRBV6-2/TRBV6-3 TGTGCCAGCAGCCCTCGAAGCAGCGAATCCCTTCATAATTCACCCCTCCACTTT CASSPRSSESLHNSPLHF
TRBJ2-1 . once TRBV5-4 TGTGCCAGCAGCGGCGACCGGGACACCTTATACAATGAGCAGTTCTTC CASSGDRDTLYNEQFF
TRBJ1-2 . . TRBV4-3 TGCGCCAGCAGCCAAGAGGTCCAGCACTATGGCTACACCTTC CASSQEVQHYGYTF
TRBJ1-1 TRBD1 few TRBV29-1 TGCAGCTCCTTTCCCGGGACAGGGGACACTGAAGCTTTCTTT CSSFPGTGDTEAFF
TRBJ1-2 . . TRBV6-2/TRBV6-3 TGTGCCAGCAGTTACGACGCCGACGGGGCCTCCTATGGCTACACCTTC CASSYDADGASYGYTF
TRBJ2-3 TRBD1 . TRBV20-1 TGCAGTGCAGTCGACAGGGTGGAAACAGATACGCAGTATTTT CSAVDRVETDTQYF
TRBJ1-1 . . TRBV6-4 TGTGCCAGCAGTGACTCCTCTCAGGAGGTCAACACTGAAGCTTTCTTT CASSDSSQEVNTEAFF
TRBJ2-3 . few TRBV19 TGTGCCAGTAGTATCGGTGCAGGGTGGTCAGATACGCAGTATTTT CASSIGAGWSDTQYF
TRBJ2-1 . once TRBV11-2 TGTGCCAGCAACCATCGGAGACAGCTATACAATGAGCAGTTCTTC CASNHRRQLYNEQFF
TRBJ1-6 . . TRBV5-1 TGCGCCAGCAGCCCGGGGCGGCCGAGCTCCTATAATTCACCCCTCCACTTT CASSPGRPSSYNSPLHF